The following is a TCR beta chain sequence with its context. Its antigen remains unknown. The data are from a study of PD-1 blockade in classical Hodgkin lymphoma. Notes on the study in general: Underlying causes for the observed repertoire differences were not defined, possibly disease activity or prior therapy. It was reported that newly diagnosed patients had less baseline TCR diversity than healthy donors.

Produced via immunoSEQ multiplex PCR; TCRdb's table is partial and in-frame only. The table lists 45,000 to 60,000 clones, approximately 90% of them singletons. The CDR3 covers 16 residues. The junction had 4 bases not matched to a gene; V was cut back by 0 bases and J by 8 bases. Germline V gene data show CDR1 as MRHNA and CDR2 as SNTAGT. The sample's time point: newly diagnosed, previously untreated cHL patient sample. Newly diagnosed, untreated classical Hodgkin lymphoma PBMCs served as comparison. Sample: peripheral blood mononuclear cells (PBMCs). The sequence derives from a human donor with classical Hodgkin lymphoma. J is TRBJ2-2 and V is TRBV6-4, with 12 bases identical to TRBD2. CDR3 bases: TGTGCCAGCAGTGACTCACTAGCGGGAGGAGCGGGGGAGCTGTTTTTT. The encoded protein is CASSDSLAGGAGELFF.